The 32 T cell receptor beta chains listed next were all sequenced from one sample in a study of T cell repertoires in cytomegalovirus infection. MiXCR, run by TCRdb on the reads, gives a single entry per CDR3 protein. Among 250,000 to 300,000 distinct CDR3 sequences listed, 20% to 25% were seen once. Their antigen targets remain unknown. The material sequenced was cultured PBMCs, taken from culture after CMV antigen stimulation. Receptors originate from a human donor in good health (CMV status not recorded). Some clones in this sample may be carry-over from other donors' samples.

A few counts support this clonotype. The J gene is TRBJ2-5, the V gene TRBV5-1; 8 bases are shared with TRBD2. This CDR3 is built from 16 residues. V dropped 0 bases and J dropped 5; count of bases not matched to a gene: 9. In germline, CDR1 is SGHRS, CDR2 YFSETQ. The CDR3 sequence is CASSLAAAGDGETQYF. CDR3 in DNA: TGCGCCAGCAGCTTGGCAGCAGCGGGAGACGGGGAGACCCAGTACTTC.

This clonotype was seen many times. V usage is TRBV12-3 or TRBV12-4 and J usage is TRBJ1-5; D is possibly TRBD1 (5 bases). The CDR3 is 13 residues long. V lost 5 bases to trimming and J lost 5 bases, with 10 bases between them. CDR3 sequence reads: CASSQRQYQPQHF. The CDR3 coding sequence is TGTGCCAGCAGTCAACGACAGTATCAGCCCCAGCATTTT.

About this clonotype itself: The junction does not match germline at one end; this may be a read error. The chain carries TRBV3-1 and TRBJ1-2, with D uncertain. Germline CDR1 is LGHDT and CDR2 is YNNKEL (reference sequence). The CDR3 is 12 amino acids. The DNA for the CDR3 is TGTGCCAGCAGCCAAGAGGGCTATCGCTACACCTTC. Translation gives CASSQEGYRYTF.

This clonotype was observed many times. V gene TRBV7-2 combines with J gene TRBJ2-1, with 8 positions matching TRBD2. CDR3 length equals 15 residues. V lost 5 bases and J lost 7; bases outside the gene matches: 10. The germline V gene encodes CDR1 SGHTA and CDR2 FQGNSA. The CDR3 region has the DNA TGTGCCAGCAGCGGATCCGGGACTAGTTATAATGAGCAGTTCTTC. The encoded protein is CASSGSGTSYNEQFF.

This clonotype has a handful of counts. The J gene is TRBJ2-5, the V gene TRBV11-2; weak D call: TRBD2 (5 bases). The CDR3 sequence is 15 residues long. Between the trimmed V and J ends, which lost 3 bases and 5 bases, there was a span of 16 bases. Germline V gives CDR1 SGHAT, CDR2 FQNNGV. This CDR3 reads CASSFRLGDFETQYF. DNA of the CDR3: TGTGCCAGCAGCTTCCGGTTGGGAGATTTCGAGACCCAGTACTTC.

The V gene is TRBV6-8, the J gene TRBJ1-1, with TRBD1 as a possible D gene (5 bases). The CDR3 length is 14 residues. Trimming cost V 1 base and J 4 bases, with 10 bases left between them. Germline-derived CDR1 and CDR2 are MNHGY and SAAAGT. The CDR3 DNA reads TGTGCCAGCAGTTACTTGGGGGGGAGCACTGAAGCTTTCTTT. This gives the protein CASSYLGGSTEAFF.

This clonotype was counted only a few times. The rearrangement links TRBV19 to TRBJ1-5; perhaps TRBD1 as D (5 bases). Germline loops: CDR1 LNHDA, CDR2 SQIVND (reference sequence). Trimming shortened V by 1 base and J by 2 bases, and 15 bases separated the two germline ends. The CDR3 sequence is 17 residues long. The CDR3 sequence is CASSIVSRALRNQPQHF. The CDR3 DNA reads as TGTGCCAGTAGTATAGTCAGCAGGGCCCTTCGCAATCAGCCCCAGCATTTT.

The chain uses TRBV5-4 and TRBJ2-7; D not resolved. CDR3 length equals 15 residues. V lost 0 bases and J lost 0, with 10 bases in between. CDR1 is SGHNT, CDR2 YYREEE, per germline (reference sequence). The CDR3 DNA is TGTGCCAGCAGCTTGGCCTTATACAACTCCTACGAGCAGTACTTC. This encodes CASSLALYNSYEQYF.

V and J are TRBV12-3 or TRBV12-4 and TRBJ2-5; 9 bases align to TRBD2. Germline trimming cut 6 bases from V and 7 bases from J; bases unmatched to any gene: 12. The CDR3 loop spans 15 amino acids. The CDR3 DNA reads TGTGCCAGCAGCCGAGGTGGGACTAGCATAGGGACCCAGTACTTC. This gives the protein CASSRGGTSIGTQYF.

V gene TRBV3-1 combines with J gene TRBJ2-7; TRBD1 is a possible D gene (5 bases). The ends were cut back, 1 base at V and 0 bases at J, with 10 bases in the middle. The CDR3 consists of 15 residues. CDR1 and CDR2 from the germline V gene are LGHDT and YNNKEL (reference sequence). As DNA, the CDR3 is TGTGCCAGCAGCCAAGGGGGCTCCGACTCCTACGAGCAGTACTTC. Its protein is CASSQGGSDSYEQYF.

This clonotype was observed at least ten times. The V call is TRBV7-2, the J call TRBJ2-4; D is possibly TRBD1 (5 bases). Trimming cost V 0 bases and J 2 bases, with 14 bases left between them. The CDR3 extends over 17 amino acids. The germline V gene has CDR1 SGHTA and CDR2 FQGNSA. In nucleotides, the CDR3 is TGTGCCAGCAGCTTAGCGATTCTGGACACATCCAAAAACATTCAGTACTTC. It codes for CASSLAILDTSKNIQYF.

The chain uses TRBV7-2 and TRBJ1-2; perhaps TRBD1 as D (6 bases). The CDR3 is made up of 15 amino acids. Per the germline V gene, CDR1 is SGHTA and CDR2 is FQGNSA. The germline V and J ends were trimmed by 4 bases and 4 bases, with 16 bases remaining between them. CDR3 in amino acids: CASSYPTGASYGYTF. The CDR3 DNA follows: TGTGCCAGCAGCTACCCGACAGGCGCTAGCTATGGCTACACCTTC.

The J gene is TRBJ1-3, the V gene TRBV7-2; no reliable D call. This CDR3 is built from 16 residues. Trimming removed 4 bases at V and 3 bases at J, with 16 bases between. CDR1 is SGHTA, CDR2 FQGNSA, per germline. For the CDR3, the DNA is TGTGCCAGCAGCTCCCCCCTTGCGGGGAGTGGAAACACCATATATTTT. This encodes CASSSPLAGSGNTIYF.

This clonotype has more than one count but fewer than ten. This sequence joins TRBV10-3 and TRBJ2-1; no reliable D call. This CDR3 region has 15 residues. V was shortened by 6 bases and J by 0 bases, with 12 bases between the two germline ends. Germline V gene sequence: CDR1 ENHRY, CDR2 SYGVKD. CDR3 loop: CAIRPGRSSYNEQFF. The CDR3 nucleotides are TGTGCCATCAGACCCGGACGTAGCTCCTACAATGAGCAGTTCTTC.

The CDR3 sequence: CASSPGVGLAGENEQFF. The CDR3 DNA follows: TGTGCCAGCAGTCCCGGGGTTGGACTAGCGGGTGAAAATGAGCAGTTCTTC. V and J are TRBV28 and TRBJ2-1; 11 bases line up with TRBD2. With 5 bases clipped from V and 7 bases from J, the junction kept 13 bases outside the gene matches. Looked up from germline, CDR1 is MDHEN and CDR2 is SYDVKM. The CDR3 runs 17 residues.

Ten or more counts support this clonotype. This chain links TRBV7-2 with TRBJ2-3; no definite D call. Trimming pared 2 bases from V and 4 bases from J, leaving 4 bases between. Germline assignment: CDR1 SGHTA and CDR2 FQGNSA. The CDR3 is 12 amino acids. The CDR3: CASSLSPDTQYF. The CDR3 region has the DNA TGTGCCAGCAGCTTAAGCCCAGATACGCAGTATTTT.

The chain has TRBV7-2 and TRBJ2-3; 13 nucleotides match TRBD2. The ends lost 5 bases at V and 0 bases at J; junction bases unmatched: 8. Germline CDR1 is SGHTA and CDR2 is FQGNSA. The length of the CDR3 is 18 residues. CDR3 protein: CASSPVGTSGASTDTQYF. The DNA of the CDR3 is TGTGCCAGCAGCCCAGTGGGGACTAGCGGGGCTAGCACAGATACGCAGTATTTT.

This clonotype appeared a few times. The chain carries TRBV4-3 and TRBJ2-2; 7 nucleotides align to TRBD2. Trimming took 3 bases from V and 0 from J; bases not matched to a gene: 4. CDR1 is LGHNA, CDR2 YSLEER, per germline. The CDR3 is 16 amino acids. The CDR3 bases are TGCGCCAGCAGCCACGGTGCGGGAGCGAACACCGGGGAGCTGTTTTTT. Translation: CASSHGAGANTGELFF.

This clonotype has just a few counts. The chain uses TRBV19 and TRBJ2-5; 7 bases match TRBD1. The CDR3 totals 15 residues. The V gene end was trimmed by 5 bases and the J gene end by 5 bases; junction bases not matched to a gene: 11. Germline-derived CDR1 and CDR2 are LNHDA and SQIVND (reference sequence). The DNA for the CDR3 is TGTGCCAGTAGTCCCGGACAGGCGAGGCGGGAGACCCAGTACTTC. Translation gives CASSPGQARRETQYF.

This clonotype was seen at least ten times. The chain combines TRBV12-3 or TRBV12-4 with TRBJ2-1; D ambiguous. The V and J ends lost 3 bases and 10 bases respectively, with 10 bases between them. The CDR3 covers 12 residues. This CDR3 is CASSLILHEQFF. CDR3 in DNA: TGTGCCAGCAGTTTGATACTCCACGAGCAGTTCTTC.

Ten or more counts support this clonotype. The chain recombines TRBV7-2 with TRBJ2-1, with 14 positions matching TRBD2. Per the germline V gene, CDR1 is SGHTA and CDR2 is FQGNSA. This CDR3 has 18 amino acids. V was clipped by 5 bases and J by 4 bases; unmatched bases: 10. Here the CDR3 reads CASSNLPGLAGAYNEQFF. CDR3 coding DNA: TGTGCCAGCAGCAACCTCCCGGGACTAGCGGGAGCTTACAATGAGCAGTTCTTC.

This clonotype came up once. This chain uses TRBV29-1 with TRBJ2-5, with 8 bases lining up with TRBD2. CDR1 and CDR2 from the germline V gene are SQVTM and ANQGSEA. This CDR3 has 11 amino acids. V lost 8 bases, J lost 5 bases, and 4 bases stayed unmatched. CDR3 bases: TGCAGCTCGGGAGGGGCTGAGACCCAGTACTTC. It yields the protein CSSGGAETQYF.

There are a few counts of this clonotype. The rearrangement uses TRBV10-3 and TRBJ1-1; D not certain. In germline, CDR1 is ENHRY, CDR2 SYGVKD. With 7 bases removed from V and 9 bases from J, the gap between germline ends came to 18 bases. The CDR3 totals 13 residues. The CDR3: CAIKLAGGRKAFF. As DNA, the CDR3 is TGTGCCATCAAATTGGCGGGCGGTCGAAAAGCTTTCTTT.

The chain combines TRBV5-4 with TRBJ1-2; D unresolved. The ends were cut back, 5 bases at V and 12 bases at J, with 8 bases in the middle. CDR3 length: 9 residues. Germline V gives CDR1 SGHNT, CDR2 YYREEE (reference sequence). The CDR3 sequence: CASSRDDTF. Written as DNA, the CDR3 is TGTGCCAGCAGTCGAGATGACACCTTC.

This clonotype was seen at least ten times. V usage is TRBV7-2 and J usage is TRBJ2-7; perhaps TRBD2 as D (6 bases). The V and J ends lost 0 bases and 2 bases respectively, with 8 bases between them. Germline lookup yields CDR1 SGHTA and CDR2 FQGNSA. This CDR3 is 14 amino acids long. CDR3 sequence reads: CASSLASGPYEQYV. CDR3 DNA: TGTGCCAGCAGCTTAGCTAGCGGTCCCTACGAGCAGTACGTC.

This clonotype showed up many times. J is TRBJ1-5 and V is TRBV7-2, with a weak D call TRBD1 (6 bases). Germline V CDR1 and CDR2: SGHTA, FQGNSA. The CDR3 runs 15 residues. The V end was cut by 1 base, the J end by 4 bases, with 11 bases between. Here the CDR3 reads CASSLGPDRNQPQHF. CDR3 nucleotide sequence: TGTGCCAGCAGCTTAGGCCCTGACAGGAATCAGCCCCAGCATTTT.

This chain links TRBV7-8 with TRBJ1-3, with unresolved D. From germline, CDR1 is SGHVS and CDR2 FQNEAQ. The CDR3 contains 15 residues. The V gene lost 0 bases and the J gene lost 4 bases, with 10 bases spanning the gap. DNA of the CDR3: TGTGCCAGCAGCTTAGCGGGAGGCAGCGGAAACACCATATATTTT. Protein: CASSLAGGSGNTIYF.

Ten or more counts support this clonotype. The genes are TRBV7-9 and TRBJ1-4; the D is unclear. Germline V gene lookup returns CDR1 SEHNR and CDR2 FQNEAQ (reference sequence). V lost 5 bases to trimming and J lost 7 bases, with 8 bases between them. The CDR3 has 12 amino acids. This chain's CDR3 is CASSAVGEKLFF. In DNA, the CDR3 is TGTGCCAGCAGCGCAGTTGGTGAAAAACTGTTTTTT.

V usage is TRBV4-3 and J usage is TRBJ2-1; TRBD2 matches 10 bases. V lost 1 base to trimming and J lost 3 bases; unmatched junction nucleotides: 6. CDR3 length equals 17 residues. Germline values: CDR1 LGHNA, CDR2 YSLEER. CDR3 sequence reads: CASSQGTSGENYNEQFF. In DNA form, the CDR3 reads TGCGCCAGCAGCCAAGGCACTAGCGGGGAGAACTACAATGAGCAGTTCTTC.

This clonotype was found many times. This chain joins TRBV7-6 and TRBJ1-1; a weak D match, TRBD1 (6 bases). The CDR3 is made up of 13 amino acids. CDR1 is SGHVS, CDR2 FNYEAQ, per germline. Trimming removed 7 bases from V and 1 base from J, with 10 bases in between. The DNA for the CDR3 is TGTGCCAGCACCAAGGGGGGGAACACTGAAGCTTTCTTT. The encoded protein is CASTKGGNTEAFF.

This clonotype was counted many times. The V call is TRBV7-2, the J call TRBJ1-3; tentative D call: TRBD1 (5 bases). The CDR3 is made up of 12 amino acids. Germline V gene sequence: CDR1 SGHTA, CDR2 FQGNSA. The ends were cut back, 2 bases at V and 8 bases at J, with 7 bases in the middle. The CDR3 spells CASSLQGYTIYF. The CDR3, as DNA: TGTGCCAGCAGCTTACAGGGTTACACCATATATTTT.

Many counts were recorded for this clonotype. The chain combines TRBV12-3 or TRBV12-4 with TRBJ1-3; D perhaps matches TRBD1 (6 bases). The V end lost 6 bases, the J end lost 2 bases, and 14 bases lay between the germline ends. The CDR3 runs to 15 residues. DNA for the CDR3: TGTGCCAGCAGCCACAGGGACCCTCCTGGAAACACCATATATTTT. Its protein product is CASSHRDPPGNTIYF.